This TCR beta chain was sequenced for a study of cytomegalovirus exposure and HLA in healthy donors. PCR amplification relied on 60 Vbeta primers (plus 13 Jbeta primers). Sequencing was performed with immunoSEQ multiplex PCR; in TCRdb, only in-frame clones are kept and a portion is missing. The sample yields fewer than 150,000 clones, over 65% seen once. The CDR3 length is 16 residues. The V segment lost 1 base and the J segment 3 bases; nucleotides outside the gene matches: 6. Germline-derived CDR1 and CDR2 are SGHVS and FNYEAQ. The specimen sequenced was PBMCs. The chain combines TRBV7-6 with TRBJ2-1; 7 positions agree with TRBD2. The sequence was collected from a woman in her 30s in good health and CMV-seronegative. CDR3 region: CASSLGGRELYNEQFF. Here the CDR3 DNA reads TGTGCCAGCAGCTTAGGAGGGAGGGAGCTCTACAATGAGCAGTTCTTC.